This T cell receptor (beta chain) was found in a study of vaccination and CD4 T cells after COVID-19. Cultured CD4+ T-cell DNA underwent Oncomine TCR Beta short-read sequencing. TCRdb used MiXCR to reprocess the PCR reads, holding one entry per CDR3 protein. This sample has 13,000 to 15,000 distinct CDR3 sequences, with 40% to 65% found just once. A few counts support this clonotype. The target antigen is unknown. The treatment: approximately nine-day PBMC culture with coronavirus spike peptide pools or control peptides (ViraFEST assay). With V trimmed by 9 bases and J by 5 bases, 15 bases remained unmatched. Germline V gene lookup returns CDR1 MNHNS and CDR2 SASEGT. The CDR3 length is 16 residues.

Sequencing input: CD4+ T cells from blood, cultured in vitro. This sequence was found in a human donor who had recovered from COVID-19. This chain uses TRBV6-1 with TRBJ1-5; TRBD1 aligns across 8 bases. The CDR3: CASHSPHRQGHQPQHF. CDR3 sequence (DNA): TGTGCCAGTCACAGCCCCCACAGACAGGGGCATCAGCCCCAGCATTTT.